This T cell receptor beta chain was captured by sequencing in a study of blood T cell repertoires in COVID-19 (TCRdb year 2020). At the level of the whole study: Samples covering the acute and convalescent phases of COVID-19 were provided by collaborators in the United States, Italy and Spain. The prospective study material was composed of cDNA or gDNA derived from T cells, B-cell-depleted T cells, or PBMCs. The dataset comprised deeply sampled blood TCRbeta repertoires from subjects exposed to, actively infected with, or recovered from COVID-19. A freely available public database, intended as a resource for researchers studying the immune response to SARS-CoV-2, is where the repertoires were released. Samples were obtained from the ongoing ImmuneRACE study (first 160 participants) and from some 1,200 subjects provided by 6 global collaborators. A de-identified subject ID, COVID-19 status, age in years and sex were almost always included in the sample metadata. Where available, HLA class I and class II types were taken from metadata supplied by the sample provider and were not determined by assay-based typing. Here is what the overall study found, with its caveats: The quantity of clinical and demographic metadata differed by source and by participant and was supplied without curation.

The CDR3 starts with the cysteine, ends with the phenylalanine, and has 12 residues. The CDR3 DNA has 36 bases and is translated from base 1. CDR1 and CDR2 were assigned from the germline V gene (reference sequence) as LNHDA and SQIVND. Germline trimming amounts to 6 bases on V and 14 bases on J, with 10 as the count of junction bases outside the gene matches. Note on this clone: This receptor's antigen is unknown. No much larger clone is present one base from it, and per-base qualities are unavailable.

TCRbeta CDR3 regions were amplified from genomic DNA by means of the immunoSEQ Assay, a bias-controlled multiplex PCR. In the paper's pipeline: The number of nucleated cells in each sample was estimated by amplification of reference gene primers within the assay. To quantify the absolute abundance of each unique TCRbeta CDR3 rearrangement, sequence reads were collapsed and filtered. For each sample, productive Simpson clonality was calculated by taking the square root of Simpson's diversity index across productive rearrangements. TCRdb re-hosts the immuneACCESS table, in-frame sequences only. Its copies lack some clones; in the studies checked, an unresolved V gene accounts for under half of them, and the cause for the rest is not known. V, J and clone size are those of that table, while D and trimming were read from the DNA. The sample table holds around 140,000 clones, of which around 87% were seen once. The ten largest account for roughly 2.1% of the sample.

Each collaborating institution followed its own protocols to collect whole blood in K2EDTA tubes. For TCRbeta analysis, collaborator samples were shipped as frozen whole blood, as isolated PBMCs, or as DNA extracted from either sample type. Material: peripheral blood. This TCR was sampled from a man aged 70-80 years with active COVID-19. This sequence uses TRBV19 and TRBJ2-1, with 7 middle bases fitting TRBD2. The CDR3 loop reads CASSTSGTTKFF. The nucleotide sequence reads TGTGCCAGTAGCACTTCCGGGACTACGAAGTTCTTC.